The clone carrying this T cell receptor (beta chain) was counted once. Its target is unknown. The protocol was immunoSEQ multiplex PCR, while the TCRdb copy is restricted to in-frame clones and leaves out a portion. This sample has more than 90,000 clones, with about four fifths found just once. The junction had 2 bases not matched to a gene; V was cut back by 7 bases and J by 0 bases. The CDR3 is 13 amino acids. CDR1 GTSNPN and CDR2 SVGIG come from the germline V gene (reference sequence). These data belong to a study of radiotherapy plus CTLA-4 blockade in lung cancer. Whole-study findings and limits: Tumor-derived TCR clones expanded in blood after radiotherapy plus ipilimumab.

The receptor was derived from a human donor with non-small cell lung cancer who had a partial response to radiotherapy plus ipilimumab. The specimen comprised peripheral blood, sampled from a patient treated with radiotherapy plus ipilimumab. The rearrangement joins TRBV30 to TRBJ2-2, with 7 bases lining up with TRBD1. CDR3 amino acids: CASGTANTGELFF. In DNA, the CDR3 is TGTGCCTCCGGGACAGCGAACACCGGGGAGCTGTTTTTT. The full variable domain, rest sourced from reference TRBV30 and TRBJ2-2, is SQTIHQWPATLVQPVGSPLSLECTVEGTSNPNLYWYRQAAGRGLQLLFYSVGIGQISSEVPQNLSASRPQDRQFILSSKKLLLSDSGFYLCASGTANTGELFFGEGSRLTVL.